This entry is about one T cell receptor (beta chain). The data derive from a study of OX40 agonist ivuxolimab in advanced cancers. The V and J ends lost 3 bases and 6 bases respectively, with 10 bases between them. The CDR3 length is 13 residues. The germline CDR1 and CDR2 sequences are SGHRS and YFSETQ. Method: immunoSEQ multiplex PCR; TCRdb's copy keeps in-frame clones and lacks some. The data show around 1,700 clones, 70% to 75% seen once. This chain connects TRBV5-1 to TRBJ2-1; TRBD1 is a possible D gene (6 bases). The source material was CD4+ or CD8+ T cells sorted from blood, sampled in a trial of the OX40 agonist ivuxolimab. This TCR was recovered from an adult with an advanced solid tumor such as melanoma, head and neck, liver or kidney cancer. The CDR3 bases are TGCGCCAGCAGCTCGGGACAACGCAATGAGCAGTTCTTC. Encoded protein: CASSSGQRNEQFF.